This T cell receptor (beta chain) was obtained from a study of T-cell reconstitution after alpha-beta-depleted transplantation in children. Researchers prepared the TCRbeta library using unique molecular identifiers, the study reports. TCRdb recomputed calls from the PCR reads with MiXCR, one row per CDR3 protein. The data contain 200,000 or so distinct CDR3 sequences, roughly 6.5% of them singletons. About this clonotype itself: Its antigen remains unknown.

This CDR3 comprises 14 residues. V lost 0 bases and J lost 0, with 9 bases in between. Germline lookup yields CDR1 DFQATT and CDR2 SNEGSKA (reference sequence). The study's findings and limits: A year had passed since transplant, and T-cell counts and diversity by then came mostly from newly produced T cells. Roughly two months post-transplant, alpha-beta T cells reportedly originated from several hundred graft clones that had expanded.

This sequence was found in a girl under three years old with combined immunodeficiency, due to receive a stem cell transplant. The rearrangement links TRBV20-1 to TRBJ2-7; TRBD2 is a possible D gene (5 bases). Here the sequenced sample was PBMCs, taken before TCRalphabeta/CD19-depleted stem cell transplant. Here the CDR3 reads CSARDEGFSYEQYF. The CDR3 bases are TGCAGTGCTAGAGATGAGGGATTCTCCTACGAGCAGTACTTC.